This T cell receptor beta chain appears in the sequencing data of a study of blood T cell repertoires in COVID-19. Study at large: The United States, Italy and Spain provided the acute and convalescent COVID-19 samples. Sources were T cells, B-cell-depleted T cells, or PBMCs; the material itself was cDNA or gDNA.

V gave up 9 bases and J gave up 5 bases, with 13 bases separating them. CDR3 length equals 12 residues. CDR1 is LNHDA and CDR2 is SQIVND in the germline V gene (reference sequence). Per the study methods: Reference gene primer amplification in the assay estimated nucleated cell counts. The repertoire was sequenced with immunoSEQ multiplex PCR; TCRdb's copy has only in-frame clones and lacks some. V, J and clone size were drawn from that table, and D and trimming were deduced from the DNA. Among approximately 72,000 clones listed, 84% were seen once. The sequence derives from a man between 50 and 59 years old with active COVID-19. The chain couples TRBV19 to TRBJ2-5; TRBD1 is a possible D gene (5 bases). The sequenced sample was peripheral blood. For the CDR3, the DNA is TGTGCCAGCTCTACCAAGGGGGAGACCCAGTACTTC. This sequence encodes CASSTKGETQYF. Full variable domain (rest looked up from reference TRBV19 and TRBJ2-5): DGGITQSPKYLFRKEGQNVTLSCEQNLNHDAMYWYRQDPGQGLRLIYYSQIVNDFQKGDIAEGYSVSREKKESFPLTVTSAQKNPTAFYLCASSTKGETQYFGPGTRLLVL.